The entry below describes one T cell receptor (beta chain). What it binds is unknown. CDR3 length equals 13 residues. Trimming cost V 0 bases and J 0 bases, with 2 bases left between them. Germline V gene sequence: CDR1 LGHNA, CDR2 YSLEER. These data belong to a study of T-cell memory formation after mild COVID-19. A single record per CDR3 protein comes from TCRdb applying MiXCR to the 5' RACE reads. The sample contains a few hundred thousand distinct CDR3 sequences, around a sixth of which appear only once. Study-level points and caveats: CD4/CD8 balance held among clones contracting day 15 to 85, and later expanders leaned CD4+.

The source is a man between 18 and 29 years old who had mild COVID-19 (a few samples of this study predate the infection). Cell type and time point are not known. The chain joins TRBV4-3 to TRBJ1-2, with D uncertain. What was sequenced was PBMCs or a T cell subset sorted from them (not recorded which). The CDR3 loop reads CASSQDPNYGYTF. CDR3 DNA sequence: TGCGCCAGCAGCCAAGATCCTAACTATGGCTACACCTTC.